One sample yielded the 5 T cell receptor beta chains listed below, sequenced in a study of shared clonotypes between healthy human individuals. CD8 cells classed as naive were CD45RO-negative and positively selected for CCR7, excluding terminally differentiated effector memory CD45RA+ cells. Assay used: immunoSEQ multiplex PCR; TCRdb lists only in-frame clones, some missing. Of more than 2 million clones listed, about 95% were seen once; the top ten hold 1.1%. Specimen: naive CD8+ T cells sorted from blood. The receptor set was obtained from a man aged 18 to 35 in good health.

The chain employs TRBV28 and TRBJ2-1; D is perhaps TRBD1 (6 bases). CDR3 length: 13 residues. Trimming shortened V by 5 bases and J by 5 bases, and 10 bases separated the two germline ends. Germline CDR1 and CDR2: MDHEN and SYDVKM. CDR3 DNA sequence: TGTGCCAGCAGTGTCAGGGGAAACAATGAGCAGTTCTTC. Protein sequence: CASSVRGNNEQFF.

A single count supports this clone. This chain links TRBV5-1 with TRBJ2-1; 9 positions agree with TRBD2. The CDR3 loop spans 16 amino acids. V lost 0 bases, J lost 8 bases, and 9 bases stayed unmatched. CDR1 and CDR2 from the germline V gene are SGHRS and YFSETQ. DNA of the CDR3: TGCGCCAGCAGCTTGGAAAGCGGGAGGTTTTTGCATGAGCAGTTCTTC. The encoded protein is CASSLESGRFLHEQFF.

This sequence joins TRBV14 and TRBJ2-7; TRBD1 aligns across 8 bases. The junction had 11 bases not matched to a gene; V was cut back by 1 base and J by 3 bases. There are 17 residues in the CDR3. The germline V gene has CDR1 SGHDN and CDR2 FVKESK. This CDR3 is CASSQVWGTGGNYEQYF. CDR3 bases: TGTGCCAGCAGCCAAGTATGGGGGACAGGAGGTAACTACGAGCAGTACTTC.

The rearrangement uses TRBV2 and TRBJ1-1, with no clear D. V dropped 6 bases and J dropped 3 bases, with 5 bases sitting between them. From germline, CDR1 is SNHLY and CDR2 FYNNEI. The CDR3 loop spans 11 amino acids. CDR3 in amino acids: CASRGYTEAFF. CDR3 nucleotides: TGTGCCAGCAGGGGGTACACTGAAGCTTTCTTT.

The V gene is TRBV6-5, the J gene TRBJ2-5, with TRBD2 identical over 10 bases. The DNA end favors TRBJ2-7, so the J call may be wrong. Per germline, CDR1 MNHEY and CDR2 SVGAGI. The CDR3 length is 14 residues. CDR3 residues: CASSTLAGVLEQYF. In nucleotides, the CDR3 is TGTGCCAGCAGTACTCTAGCGGGAGTACTCGAGCAGTACTTC.